A single sample is the source of the 17 T cell receptor beta chains below, sequenced in a study of T cell responses to AZD1222 COVID-19 vaccine. Only in-frame clones appear in the TCRdb table, and some are missing; sequencing was by immunoSEQ multiplex PCR. This repertoire shows 90,000 to 120,000 clones, 70% to 90% found once; its top ten account for approximately 4.8%. The source material was peripheral blood, sampled 28 days after the second AZD1222 dose. Receptors were obtained from an adult who received the AZD1222 COVID-19 vaccine.

A few counts support this clone. The chain joins TRBV19 to TRBJ1-1, with no clear D. The CDR3 totals 16 residues. Trimming removed 1 base from V and 1 base from J, with 13 bases in between. CDR1 and CDR2 from the germline V gene are LNHDA and SQIVND (reference sequence). CDR3 region: CASSIGLTLRNTEAFF. The CDR3, as DNA: TGTGCCAGTAGTATAGGATTGACCCTCCGGAACACTGAAGCTTTCTTT.

V usage is TRBV6-1 and J usage is TRBJ1-1; D ambiguous. The germline V gene has CDR1 MNHNS and CDR2 SASEGT. Trimming left V 2 bases short and J 1 base short, with 8 bases between. There are 14 residues in the CDR3. CDR3 DNA sequence: TGTGCCAGCAGTGAACCCCCTGAGAACACTGAAGCTTTCTTT. Protein: CASSEPPENTEAFF.

The CDR3 loop reads CAIRSHRGGYTF. DNA for the CDR3: TGTGCCATCAGGAGCCACAGGGGTGGCTACACCTTC. V is TRBV12-3 or TRBV12-4 and J is TRBJ1-2; 7 bases fit TRBD1. V was clipped by 10 bases and J by 7 bases; unmatched bases: 9. The CDR3 is made up of 12 amino acids.

The rearrangement joins TRBV12-3 or TRBV12-4 to TRBJ2-1; D unresolved. Trimming shortened V by 5 bases and J by 4 bases, and 9 bases separated the two germline ends. This CDR3 has 13 residues. CDR3 in amino acids: CASSTTEYNEQFF. Written as DNA, the CDR3 is TGTGCCAGCAGTACTACAGAGTACAATGAGCAGTTCTTC.

The chain has TRBV6-2 or TRBV6-3 and TRBJ2-7; D uncertain. There are 15 residues in the CDR3. V gave up 6 bases and J gave up 2 bases, with 17 bases separating them. Looked up from germline, CDR1 is MNHEY and CDR2 is SVGEGT. CDR3 loop: CASSLPLGSTYEQYF. DNA for the CDR3: TGTGCCAGCAGCCTACCGTTGGGCAGTACCTACGAGCAGTACTTC.

The CDR3 bases are TGTGCCAGTAGGTCGTCGGGACTAGCGGGGGGAGTACAAGAGACCCAGTACTTC. Protein product: CASRSSGLAGGVQETQYF. The genes are TRBV19 and TRBJ2-5; 15 bases map to TRBD2. The CDR3 is made up of 18 amino acids. Unmatched junction bases numbered 10, after V lost 6 bases and J lost 2 bases. From germline, CDR1 is LNHDA and CDR2 SQIVND (reference sequence). The variable domain in full, with the rest retrieved from reference TRBV19 and TRBJ2-5, is DGGITQSPKYLFRKEGQNVTLSCEQNLNHDAMYWYRQDPGQGLRLIYYSQIVNDFQKGDIAEGYSVSREKKESFPLTVTSAQKNPTAFYLCASRSSGLAGGVQETQYFGPGTRLLVL.

The chain recombines TRBV27 with TRBJ2-1; D is uncertain. Trimming left V 3 bases short and J 9 bases short, with 12 bases between. CDR1 is MNHEY, CDR2 SMNVEV, per germline (reference sequence). CDR3 size: 13 residues. The CDR3 nucleotides are TGTGCCAGCAGTTTTCTCCAGGCTAGTGAGCAGTTCTTC. This gives the protein CASSFLQASEQFF.

This clone appeared once. V and J are TRBV28 and TRBJ1-2; TRBD1 is a possible D gene (5 bases). CDR3 length: 14 amino acids. Trimming left V 2 bases short and J 6 bases short, with 13 bases between. Looked up from germline, CDR1 is MDHEN and CDR2 is SYDVKM. The chain's CDR3 is CASSLGGPAHGYTF. For the CDR3, the DNA is TGTGCCAGCAGTTTAGGGGGTCCGGCCCATGGCTACACCTTC.

V gene TRBV30 combines with J gene TRBJ2-7; TRBD2 agrees at 10 bases. The CDR3 loop spans 16 amino acids. In germline, CDR1 is GTSNPN, CDR2 SVGIG (reference sequence). The V gene end was trimmed by 0 bases and the J gene end by 4 bases; junction bases not matched to a gene: 9. CDR3 in amino acids: CAWSVPPAGGRYEQYF. The CDR3 nucleotides read TGTGCCTGGAGTGTACCTCCAGCGGGGGGGCGGTACGAGCAGTACTTC.

The chain joins TRBV4-1 to TRBJ2-7, with 11 bases lining up with TRBD1. V trimming: 4 bases; J trimming: 4 bases; junction bases outside the gene matches: 6. This CDR3 has 15 amino acids. Germline loops: CDR1 MGHRA, CDR2 YSYEKL. The CDR3: CASSPGQGVAYEQYF. The CDR3 coding sequence is TGCGCCAGCAGCCCGGGACAGGGGGTCGCTTACGAGCAGTACTTC.

In this sample, this clone turned up a few times. This sequence joins TRBV2 and TRBJ2-7, with TRBD1 matching over 8 bases. J gave up 9 bases and V 6 bases, and 7 bases lay outside the gene matches. This CDR3 contains 12 residues. The germline V gene encodes CDR1 SNHLY and CDR2 FYNNEI. In DNA form, the CDR3 reads TGTGCCAGCAGCTCGACAGGGGCGGTGCAGTACTTC. Its protein is CASSSTGAVQYF.

CDR3: CATSAGDYGYTF. The CDR3 DNA reads TGTGCCACCAGTGCGGGAGACTATGGCTACACCTTC. The chain joins TRBV24-1 to TRBJ1-2; the D is unclear. The CDR3 totals 12 residues. V gave up 5 bases and J gave up 3 bases, with 6 bases separating them. Per germline, CDR1 KGHDR and CDR2 SFDVKD.

The chain couples TRBV6-6 to TRBJ2-1, with 10 positions matching TRBD2. V trimming: 5 bases; J trimming: 8 bases; junction bases outside the gene matches: 6. Germline values: CDR1 MNHNY, CDR2 SVGAGI (reference sequence). The CDR3 sequence is 14 residues long. The CDR3 DNA follows: TGTGCCAGCAGTGAGCGGGGGGGCCTGGATGAGCAGTTCTTC. Amino acid sequence: CASSERGGLDEQFF.

The chain has TRBV28 and TRBJ1-5, with D possibly being TRBD1 (6 bases). Germline-derived CDR1 and CDR2 are MDHEN and SYDVKM. The CDR3 is 16 residues long. Between the trimmed V and J ends, which lost 6 bases and 2 bases, there was a span of 17 bases. In DNA, the CDR3 is TGTGCCAGCAGCCCTATCTGGGGGGCTGGCAATCAGCCCCAGCATTTT. This encodes CASSPIWGAGNQPQHF. The full variable domain, rest sourced from reference TRBV28 and TRBJ1-5, is DVKVTQSSRYLVKRTGEKVFLECVQDMDHENMFWYRQDPGLGLRLIYFSYDVKMKEKGDIPEGYSVSREKKERFSLILESASTNQTSMYLCASSPIWGAGNQPQHFGDGTRLSIL.

CDR3 bases: TGCGCCAGCACCCACCCCGAGGACGGCAACACCGGGGAGCTGTTTTTT. This codes for CASTHPEDGNTGELFF. The rearrangement uses TRBV4-1 and TRBJ2-2; no clear D gene. Trimming took off 7 bases at V and 2 bases at J, with 17 bases between the two ends. The V gene's germline CDR1 is MGHRA and CDR2 YSYEKL. The CDR3 sequence is 16 residues long.

In its sample, this clone was seen a few times. This chain uses TRBV7-9 with TRBJ2-3, with D hard to call. This CDR3 region has 13 residues. V gave up 3 bases and J gave up 2 bases, with 6 bases separating them. CDR1 is SEHNR, CDR2 FQNEAQ, per germline (reference sequence). The CDR3 here is CASSLKTTDTQYF. In DNA, the CDR3 is TGTGCCAGCAGCTTGAAGACCACAGATACGCAGTATTTT.

The chain has TRBV7-2 and TRBJ2-5; the match to TRBD1 covers 7 bases. CDR1 SGHTA and CDR2 FQGNSA come from the germline V gene. Unmatched junction bases numbered 7, after V lost 5 bases and J lost 4 bases. There are 14 residues in the CDR3. The CDR3 sequence: CASSTWTGGETQYF. The CDR3 DNA reads as TGTGCCAGCAGCACTTGGACAGGCGGAGAGACCCAGTACTTC.